The 15 T cell receptor beta chains reported below all come from one sample, sequenced in a study of tumor-infiltrating lymphocytes in primary liver carcinoma. Co-extraction of RNA and DNA was performed on about 19-33 mg of unsorted bulk tissue. With a constant-region primer, TCR beta cDNA was made from about 0.5 ug of total RNA. Modified slightly, ARM-PCR produced TCR beta libraries over three nested multiplex PCR rounds. For 10 cycles apiece, the opening two PCR rounds ran with TRBV1-TRBV30 forward primers and a C-beta reverse primer. A single record per CDR3 protein comes from TCRdb applying MiXCR to the multiplex PCR reads. There are tens of thousands of distinct CDR3 sequences in the sample; around 77% occur only once, and around a quarter lies in the top ten. Sample: liver tumor tissue from sampling region 5. Subset here: tumor region T5, tumor centre. Every receptor here comes from a middle-aged man with primary liver carcinoma and hepatitis B virus infection.

As to this clonotype: The junction and the germline gene differ at one end; a read error may be behind it. The chain uses TRBV12-5 and TRBJ2-1, with 8 bases that match TRBD2. The CDR3 runs to 15 residues. Germline CDR1 LGHNT, CDR2 FRNRAP. The CDR3 spells CASGFAGGGYNEKFF. The DNA of the CDR3 is TGTGCTAGTGGTTTCGCGGGAGGAGGCTACAATGAGAAGTTCTTC.

In the case of this clonotype: Mismatch with germline at one junction end may stem from a read error. The rearrangement joins TRBV5-5 to TRBJ2-3, with TRBD2 matching over 8 bases. Per the germline V gene, CDR1 is SGHKS and CDR2 is YYEKEE (reference sequence). CDR3 length equals 16 residues. The CDR3 DNA sequence: TGTGTCAGCAGTTTGGACGGCGGGAGGTTGGGAGATACGCAGTATTTT. Translating gives CVSSLDGGRLGDTQYF.

Concerning this clonotype itself: The CDR3 carries no conserved terminal phenylalanine or tryptophan, so it likely arises from a read error. The chain links TRBV2 to TRBJ2-6, with D perhaps TRBD1 (6 bases). CDR1 SNHLY and CDR2 FYNNEI come from the germline V gene. The CDR3 consists of 12 residues. The CDR3, as DNA: TGTTCCAGCGGATTAGGGGGAGACGGCCTGACTTCC. It codes for CSSGLGGDGLTS.

Concerning this clonotype: Germline and junction disagree at one end, which may indicate a read error. This chain links TRBV5-1 with TRBJ2-3; D unclear. Per germline, CDR1 SGHRS and CDR2 YFSETQ. The CDR3 has 16 amino acids. CDR3 sequence (DNA): TGCGCCAGCAGCTTGAACGGCCGTGCTAACACAGATACTCAGTATTTT. Protein product: CASSLNGRANTDTQYF.

This clonotype was observed a few times. The junction differs from germline at one of its ends, possibly a read error. The chain has TRBV12-3 or TRBV12-4 and TRBJ2-5; D not resolved. The CDR3 covers 15 residues. CDR3: CASILDLLEKETQYF. The CDR3 DNA is TGTGCCAGCATTTTAGATTTACTGGAAAAAGAGACCCAGTACTTC.

As regards this clonotype: Since no conserved phenylalanine or tryptophan closes the CDR3, a read error is the likely cause. The chain joins TRBV7-9 to TRBJ1-2; TRBD1 matches 9 bases. CDR3 length equals 14 residues. Germline V gene sequence: CDR1 SEHNR, CDR2 FQNEAQ (reference sequence). The CDR3 nucleotides read TGCGCCAGCAGATGGGACAGGGAGTTTCATGGCTACACCCTC. Protein sequence: CASRWDREFHGYTL.

The chain employs TRBV11-2 and TRBJ2-3; no definite D call. Trimming shortened V by 10 bases and J by 7 bases, and 21 bases separated the two germline ends. Germline-derived CDR1 and CDR2 are SGHAT and FQNNGV. The CDR3 extends over 14 amino acids. The DNA of the CDR3 is TGTGCCATCATCCCCCCGGGCCGGGCAAATACGCAGTATTTT. The encoded protein is CAIIPPGRANTQYF.

Concerning this clonotype itself: Since no conserved phenylalanine or tryptophan closes the CDR3, a read error is the likely cause. The chain employs TRBV4-2 and TRBJ1-5, with D unclear. Germline values: CDR1 LGHNA, CDR2 YNFKEQ. The CDR3 extends over 14 amino acids. CDR3 bases: TGTGCCATCAGCCAAGAGTGGGGTCCAGGGCCCCAGCATTTA. Translating gives CAISQEWGPGPQHL.

The table lists this clonotype with a few counts. V and J are TRBV20-1 and TRBJ2-1; 7 bases line up with TRBD1. This CDR3 has 16 residues. Germline V gene data show CDR1 as DFQATT and CDR2 as SNEGSKA (reference sequence). Unmatched junction bases numbered 10, after V lost 1 base and J lost 4 bases. CDR3 loop: CSARGTTGALYNEQFF. In DNA form, the CDR3 reads TGCAGTGCTAGAGGCACTACAGGGGCACTTTACAATGAGCAGTTCTTC.

Concerning this clonotype itself: A much larger clone differs from this one at a single base, so this may be a read error. This chain links TRBV2 with TRBJ1-1, with TRBD1 identical over 11 bases. Germline assignment: CDR1 SNHLY and CDR2 FYNNEI. V lost 8 bases and J lost 5; bases outside the gene matches: 10. The CDR3 consists of 15 residues. In DNA form, the CDR3 reads TGTGCCAGCGGAGCACTCGGACAGGGGGCGACTGAAGCTTTCTTT. It translates to CASGALGQGATEAFF.

About this clonotype: One junction end does not reproduce the germline sequence, and a read error may be involved. The chain combines TRBV4-1 with TRBJ2-1; perhaps TRBD2 as D (6 bases). The CDR3 spans 15 residues. The germline V gene has CDR1 MGHRA and CDR2 YSYEKL. The CDR3 coding sequence is TGCGCCAGCAGCCTGAATACGGGGGTGGGAAATGAGCTGTTCTTC. Its translation is CASSLNTGVGNELFF.

A word on this clonotype: A read error may account for a junction end that differs from germline. The rearrangement joins TRBV25-1 to TRBJ2-7, with no clear D. Germline lookup yields CDR1 MGHDK and CDR2 SYGVNS. The CDR3 has 14 residues. CDR3 in amino acids: CTSSEIEKAYEQYF. The CDR3 nucleotides are TGTACCAGCAGTGAAATTGAAAAAGCGTACGAGCAGTACTTC.

A remark on this clonotype: Compared with germline, one end of the junction differs, possibly owing to a read error. The chain combines TRBV28 with TRBJ2-7; D call uncertain. Germline V lookup: CDR1 MDHEN, CDR2 SYDVKM. The CDR3 spans 10 residues. The CDR3 here is CASNDGEQYF. The CDR3 nucleotides are TGTGCCAGCAACGACGGCGAGCAGTATTTC.

The chain joins TRBV5-6 to TRBJ2-1; 10 nucleotides match TRBD2. This CDR3 region has 16 residues. J lost 5 bases, V lost 4 bases, and 9 bases had no gene match. Germline loops: CDR1 SGHDT, CDR2 YYEEEE. The CDR3 DNA follows: TGTGCCAGCAGCCCCTCTGGGAGCGGGGGGGACAATGAGCAGTTCTTC. It codes for CASSPSGSGGDNEQFF. Variable domain in full (rest from reference TRBV5-6 and TRBJ2-1): DAGVTQSPTHLIKTRGQQVTLRCSPKSGHDTVSWYQQALGQGPQFIFQYYEEEERQRGNFPDRFSGHQFPNYSSELNVNALLLGDSALYLCASSPSGSGGDNEQFFGPGTRLTVL.

Regarding this clonotype: A read error is possible here, since a much larger clone lies one base away. Likely a read error: the CDR3 ends without its conserved phenylalanine or tryptophan. The V call is TRBV3-1, the J call TRBJ1-2; a weak D match, TRBD1 (6 bases). This CDR3 contains 14 residues. The V end was cut by 4 bases, the J end by 7 bases, with 16 bases between. The germline gives CDR1 LGHDT, CDR2 YNNKEL (reference sequence). In DNA form, the CDR3 reads TGTGCCAGCAGCCTGAGGGGGACTTCCGGTGGCTACACCTCC. This codes for CASSLRGTSGGYTS.